Shown below are 30 T cell receptor beta chains from a single sample sequenced in a study of beta chain features in type 1 diabetes. All of the isolated RNA was reverse transcribed, so expressed TCRB transcripts were sequenced. The method was immunoSEQ multiplex PCR; TCRdb's version includes in-frame clones alone and lacks a portion of them. The data hold some 220,000 clones, with roughly a tenth observed a single time. The specimen was central memory CD4+ T cells from blood. Receptors were obtained from a young man in good health.

This clone was seen many times. This rearrangement joins TRBV15 to TRBJ2-1; 13 bases fit TRBD2. V shed 4 bases, J shed 8 bases, and the junction held 2 bases outside the gene matches. In germline, CDR1 is LNHNV, CDR2 YYDKDF (reference sequence). The CDR3 consists of 14 residues. The CDR3 is CATSKGLAGDEQFF. The CDR3 DNA reads TGTGCCACCAGCAAAGGACTAGCGGGAGATGAGCAGTTCTTC.

This clone was counted ten times or more. The chain employs TRBV10-3 and TRBJ2-1; D is uncertain. CDR1 is ENHRY, CDR2 SYGVKD, per germline. The CDR3 is 14 residues long. The V gene lost 6 bases and the J gene lost 1 base, with 10 bases spanning the gap. The CDR3 DNA sequence: TGTGCCATCAGGAGAACAAAGTCCTACAATGAGCAGTTCTTC. Protein: CAIRRTKSYNEQFF.

To note about this clone: A junction end diverges from the germline sequence, so it may reflect a read error. The chain recombines TRBV29-1 with TRBJ2-2, with 7 bases lining up with TRBD2. The CDR3 is 15 amino acids. Germline CDR1 reads SQVTM; CDR2 reads ANQGSEA. CDR3 DNA sequence: TGCAGCGTGGAAGGGAGGGCCAGAGGAACCGGGGAGCTGTTTTTT. Translated: CSVEGRARGTGELFF.

This clone was detected a few times. Written as DNA, the CDR3 is TGCGCCAGCAGCCAGAGCCTGGGTGTTCTCCCCTACGAGCAGTACTTC. Translation: CASSQSLGVLPYEQYF. The V and J genes are TRBV5-1 and TRBJ2-7; D unresolved. Trimming removed 4 bases at V and 2 bases at J, with 19 bases between. The CDR3 has 16 amino acids. Looked up from germline, CDR1 is SGHRS and CDR2 is YFSETQ.

V and J are TRBV30 and TRBJ1-5, with TRBD1 matching over 10 bases. The trim removed 4 bases at V and 5 bases at J, leaving 5 bases unmatched. There are 14 residues in the CDR3. The germline V gene has CDR1 GTSNPN and CDR2 SVGIG (reference sequence). In DNA, the CDR3 is TGTGCCTGGACGCCGGGACAGGGGTATCAGCCCCAGCATTTT. Translation: CAWTPGQGYQPQHF.

This chain joins TRBV5-1 and TRBJ2-7, with 9 bases that match TRBD1. Germline V lookup: CDR1 SGHRS, CDR2 YFSETQ. With 0 bases clipped from V and 5 bases from J, the junction kept 6 bases outside the gene matches. The CDR3 loop spans 15 amino acids. CDR3 amino acids: CASSLEGQGNHEQYF. The CDR3 coding sequence is TGCGCCAGCAGCTTGGAAGGACAGGGGAACCACGAGCAGTACTTC.

This clone was seen more than once but under ten times. The rearrangement uses TRBV29-1 and TRBJ2-4; 8 bases align to TRBD1. Germline lookup yields CDR1 SQVTM and CDR2 ANQGSEA. The ends lost 3 bases at V and 6 bases at J; junction bases unmatched: 10. The CDR3 sequence is 15 residues long. CDR3 loop: CSVDYLGTGGNIQYF. CDR3 in DNA: TGCAGCGTTGACTATTTGGGGACAGGTGGAAACATTCAGTACTTC.

The CDR3 protein is CASSSRGRQLTGELFF. The CDR3 region has the DNA TGCGCCAGCAGCTCCCGAGGCAGGCAGCTCACCGGGGAGCTGTTTTTT. V and J are TRBV5-1 and TRBJ2-2; D not certain. The germline V gene encodes CDR1 SGHRS and CDR2 YFSETQ. The CDR3 runs 16 residues. V gave up 3 bases and J gave up 4 bases, with 16 bases separating them.

This clone has more than one count but fewer than ten. The chain couples TRBV7-6 to TRBJ2-7; D is undetermined. The CDR3 is made up of 16 amino acids. V was shortened by 1 base and J by 1 base, with 14 bases between the two germline ends. Germline V lookup: CDR1 SGHVS, CDR2 FNYEAQ. For the CDR3, the DNA is TGTGCCAGCAGCTTAGATCCGCCTCCCCAATCCTACGAGCAGTACTTC. It translates to CASSLDPPPQSYEQYF. The whole variable domain, remainder taken from reference TRBV7-6 and TRBJ2-7, is GAGVSQSPRYKVTKRGQDVALRCDPISGHVSLYWYRQALGQGPEFLTYFNYEAQQDKSGLPNDRFSAERPEGSISTLTIQRTEQRDSAMYRCASSLDPPPQSYEQYFGPGTRLTVT.

The rearrangement uses TRBV11-1 and TRBJ1-1, with D maybe TRBD1 (6 bases). Per the germline V gene, CDR1 is SGHAT and CDR2 is FQDESV (reference sequence). CDR3 size: 14 residues. V was cut by 6 bases and J by 4 bases, with 15 bases left in between. In DNA form, the CDR3 reads TGTGCCAGCAGGAGCACAGGGTCGGCCACTGAAGCTTTCTTT. Amino acid sequence: CASRSTGSATEAFF. The full variable domain, with the rest looked up from reference TRBV11-1 and TRBJ1-1, is EAEVAQSPRYKITEKSQAVAFWCDPISGHATLYWYRQILGQGPELLVQFQDESVVDDSQLPKDRFSAERLKGVDSTLKIQPAELGDSAMYLCASRSTGSATEAFFGQGTRLTVV.

This clone occurred a few times. This chain links TRBV18 with TRBJ2-5; D gene uncertain. CDR3 length: 14 residues. Germline V gives CDR1 KGHSH, CDR2 LQKENI. Trimming shortened V by 3 bases and J by 5 bases, and 13 bases separated the two germline ends. CDR3 sequence reads: CASSPVTLGETQYF. The CDR3 coding sequence is TGTGCCAGCTCACCGGTGACCCTAGGGGAGACCCAGTACTTC. Filled out from reference TRBV18 and TRBJ2-5, the complete variable domain reads NAGVMQNPRHLVRRRGQEARLRCSPMKGHSHVYWYRQLPEEGLKFMVYLQKENIIDESGMPKERFSAEFPKEGPSILRIQQVVRGDSAAYFCASSPVTLGETQYFGPGTRLLVL.

This clone was counted only a few times. CDR3 in DNA: TGTGCCAGCAGCTTAGGGACAGGGGCCCACAATGAGCAGTTCTTC. As protein: CASSLGTGAHNEQFF. The chain is built from TRBV7-2 and TRBJ2-1; 9 bases line up with TRBD1. The CDR3 spans 15 residues. Germline values: CDR1 SGHTA, CDR2 FQGNSA. Trimming cost V 1 base and J 5 bases; bases outside gene matches: 3.

The table lists this clone with a few counts. A much larger clone differs by one base, so this may be a read error. The chain combines TRBV9 with TRBJ1-1; D call uncertain. The germline V gene has CDR1 SGDLS and CDR2 YYNGEE. The CDR3 contains 14 residues. V was clipped by 0 bases and J by 0 bases, with 6 bases between them. CDR3 in DNA: TGTGCCAGCAGCGTAGGCCAGATGAACACTGAAGCTTTCTTT. Encoded protein: CASSVGQMNTEAFF.

This clone has only a few counts. The chain couples TRBV6-6 to TRBJ2-5; TRBD2 might be the D (5 bases). Germline loops: CDR1 MNHNY, CDR2 SVGAGI (reference sequence). The CDR3 is 14 amino acids. Trimming took 2 bases from V and 5 from J, leaving 12 bases between them. CDR3 bases: TGTGCCAGCAGTTACGGGCGGGCTTGGGAGACCCAGTACTTC. It is translated as CASSYGRAWETQYF.

In its sample, this clone was seen a few times. This sequence joins TRBV5-4 and TRBJ2-3, with 7 bases identical to TRBD1. From germline, CDR1 is SGHNT and CDR2 YYREEE (reference sequence). The length of the CDR3 is 14 residues. Unmatched junction bases numbered 3, after V lost 4 bases and J lost 1 base. The chain's CDR3 is CASSLQGGTDTQYF. The CDR3 nucleotides are TGTGCCAGCAGCCTCCAGGGGGGCACAGATACGCAGTATTTT.

This clone was seen at least ten times. This rearrangement joins TRBV9 to TRBJ2-4, with 10 bases lining up with TRBD2. In germline, CDR1 is SGDLS, CDR2 YYNGEE. J was trimmed by 15 bases and V by 3 bases; bases with no gene match: 9. This CDR3 comprises 13 residues. CDR3 residues: CASSETLAGARYF. Written as DNA, the CDR3 is TGTGCCAGCAGCGAGACCCTAGCGGGAGCTCGGTACTTC. Filled out from reference TRBV9 and TRBJ2-4, the complete variable domain reads DSGVTQTPKHLITATGQRVTLRCSPRSGDLSVYWYQQSLDQGLQFLIQYYNGEERAKGNILERFSAQQFPDLHSELNLSSLELGDSALYFCASSETLAGARYFGAGTRLSVL.

This chain connects TRBV30 to TRBJ2-6; D is unresolved. This CDR3 has 13 amino acids. The germline CDR1 and CDR2 sequences are GTSNPN and SVGIG (reference sequence). Trimming took 3 bases from V and 2 from J, leaving 5 bases between them. This CDR3 is CAWRWAGANVLTF. In nucleotides, the CDR3 is TGTGCCTGGAGGTGGGCTGGGGCCAACGTCCTGACTTTC.

This clone was seen a few times. The V and J genes are TRBV18 and TRBJ1-4, with TRBD1 matching 7 bases. Germline CDR1 reads KGHSH; CDR2 reads LQKENI. V gave up 8 bases and J gave up 5 bases; unmatched junction bases: 5. The CDR3 runs to 13 residues. The CDR3 loop is CASARDSNEKLFF. The CDR3 region has the DNA TGTGCCAGCGCCCGGGACAGCAATGAAAAACTGTTTTTT.

This clone has just a few counts. The chain is built from TRBV19 and TRBJ2-7; TRBD1 matches at 10 bases. Germline loops: CDR1 LNHDA, CDR2 SQIVND (reference sequence). This CDR3 spans 16 amino acids. V lost 4 bases, J lost 3 bases, and 9 bases stayed unmatched. In nucleotides, the CDR3 is TGTGCCAGTAGTAGACAGGGGGCGCCTCTTAACTACGAGCAGTACTTC. Translated: CASSRQGAPLNYEQYF.

This chain connects TRBV9 to TRBJ2-1, with unresolved D. Between the trimmed V and J ends, which lost 3 bases and 4 bases, there was a span of 11 bases. The CDR3 is 14 residues long. Germline lookup yields CDR1 SGDLS and CDR2 YYNGEE. For the CDR3, the DNA is TGTGCCAGCAGCGAAACGCCGCAATACAATGAGCAGTTCTTC. Translation gives CASSETPQYNEQFF.

This clone was seen a few times. The chain is built from TRBV7-2 and TRBJ2-1; 7 bases align to TRBD2. V was clipped by 5 bases and J by 7 bases; unmatched bases: 5. Per the germline V gene, CDR1 is SGHTA and CDR2 is FQGNSA. The CDR3 is 13 residues long. CDR3 sequence reads: CASSPGTINEQFF. The CDR3 region has the DNA TGTGCCAGCAGCCCCGGGACTATTAATGAGCAGTTCTTC.

This clone showed up just a few times. The chain has TRBV5-1 and TRBJ2-1; D may be TRBD2 (5 bases). Germline V gives CDR1 SGHRS, CDR2 YFSETQ. The V end lost 0 bases, the J end lost 7 bases, and 11 bases lay between the germline ends. The CDR3 loop spans 14 amino acids. CDR3 in DNA: TGCGCCAGCAGCTTGGAGGGCAGAGGGAATGAGCAGTTCTTC. Protein product: CASSLEGRGNEQFF.

The V gene is TRBV30, the J gene TRBJ2-4; D not resolved. Germline assignment: CDR1 GTSNPN and CDR2 SVGIG (reference sequence). Trimming shortened V by 2 bases and J by 1 base, and 15 bases separated the two germline ends. The CDR3 loop spans 16 amino acids. CDR3 bases: TGTGCCTGGAGTTTAGGGATGGGTGGGGCCAAAAACATTCAGTACTTC. Translating it yields CAWSLGMGGAKNIQYF.

This clone was counted only a few times. The rearrangement joins TRBV4-1 to TRBJ1-2; D possibly corresponds to TRBD1 (5 bases). Looked up from germline, CDR1 is MGHRA and CDR2 is YSYEKL. This CDR3 has 14 amino acids. The V gene lost 3 bases and the J gene lost 2 bases, with 10 bases spanning the gap. CDR3 protein: CASSHSTGNYGYTF. CDR3 DNA sequence: TGCGCCAGCAGCCACTCTACAGGAAACTATGGCTACACCTTC.

This clone has a handful of counts. The chain joins TRBV10-3 to TRBJ2-2; D uncertain. Germline-derived CDR1 and CDR2 are ENHRY and SYGVKD. CDR3 length: 13 amino acids. Trimming shortened V by 2 bases and J by 0 bases, and 1 base separated the two germline ends. CDR3 amino acids: CAISEANTGELFF. In DNA, the CDR3 is TGTGCCATCAGTGAGGCGAACACCGGGGAGCTGTTTTTT.

This chain connects TRBV18 to TRBJ1-1, with TRBD1 as a possible D gene (5 bases). Trimming removed 2 bases from V and 1 base from J, with 8 bases in between. The germline gives CDR1 KGHSH, CDR2 LQKENI. The CDR3 consists of 14 residues. CDR3 residues: CASSPKRGNTEAFF. The CDR3 coding sequence is TGTGCCAGCTCACCAAAGAGGGGGAACACTGAAGCTTTCTTT.

This sequence joins TRBV29-1 and TRBJ2-2; 7 bases are a match to TRBD1. Germline-derived CDR1 and CDR2 are SQVTM and ANQGSEA. V dropped 0 bases and J dropped 2; count of bases not matched to a gene: 3. This CDR3 region has 15 residues. This CDR3 reads CSVEERGGNTGELFF. Written as DNA, the CDR3 is TGCAGCGTTGAAGAGCGAGGGGGCAACACCGGGGAGCTGTTTTTT.

This clone was detected a few times. V usage is TRBV7-3 and J usage is TRBJ2-5, with 9 bases fitting TRBD2. Judging by the DNA end, TRBJ2-7 fits better; the J call may be wrong. Germline lookup yields CDR1 SGHTA and CDR2 FQGTGA. This CDR3 is 14 amino acids long. CDR3 nucleotides: TGTGCCAGCAGCTTAAACGCGGGAGGGTACGAGCAGTACTTC. It specifies CASSLNAGGYEQYF.

The sample holds a few counts of this clone. V and J are TRBV7-8 and TRBJ2-5, with 8 bases matching TRBD2. The CDR3 has 16 residues. V dropped 2 bases and J dropped 2; count of bases not matched to a gene: 7. From germline, CDR1 is SGHVS and CDR2 FQNEAQ. Written as DNA, the CDR3 is TGTGCCAGCAGCTTAAATCCCGGGAGGGTTCAAGAGACCCAGTACTTC. Residues: CASSLNPGRVQETQYF.

The gene calls are TRBV28 and TRBJ2-5, with 9 bases matching TRBD2. In germline, CDR1 is MDHEN, CDR2 SYDVKM. The trim removed 3 bases at V and 5 bases at J, leaving 7 bases unmatched. This CDR3 spans 15 amino acids. The CDR3 reads CASSLTSGVEETQYF. CDR3 sequence (DNA): TGTGCCAGCAGTTTGACTAGCGGCGTGGAGGAGACCCAGTACTTC.